The source of this T cell receptor beta chain is a study of OX40 agonist ivuxolimab in advanced cancers. Germline assignment: CDR1 SGDLS and CDR2 YYNGEE. The CDR3 is 14 residues long. V shed 0 bases and J shed 8 bases, with 11 bases lying between them. Measured with immunoSEQ multiplex PCR; TCRdb has only the in-frame clones, and not every one. Among 65,000 to 85,000 clones listed, 89% were seen once. Sampled blood was obtained at baseline, cycle 4 day 1, and cycle 7 day 1. The sample was CD4+ or CD8+ T cells sorted from blood, taken in a trial of the OX40 agonist ivuxolimab. This receptor was obtained from an adult with an advanced solid tumor such as melanoma, head and neck, liver or kidney cancer. V gene TRBV9 combines with J gene TRBJ2-2; no clear D gene. The CDR3 nucleotides are TGTGCCAGCAGCGTAGTTGAGCTGGCGGGGGAGCTGTTTTTT. It encodes CASSVVELAGELFF. The entire variable domain, with the rest obtained from reference TRBV9 and TRBJ2-2, is as follows: DSGVTQTPKHLITATGQRVTLRCSPRSGDLSVYWYQQSLDQGLQFLIQYYNGEERAKGNILERFSAQQFPDLHSELNLSSLELGDSALYFCASSVVELAGELFFGEGSRLTVL.